This T cell receptor (beta chain) was identified during a study of response to subunit inactivated influenza vaccine. Study-level points and caveats: Each seasonal flu vaccination may recruit only limited new T cells, authors suggested.

This clonotype was seen a single time. As yet, its antigen is unknown. One entry per CDR3 protein, called by TCRdb with MiXCR from the RT-PCR reads. Found here are roughly 290,000 distinct CDR3 sequences, roughly 22% of them singletons; the top ten hold roughly a tenth. Trimming shortened V by 3 bases and J by 4 bases, and 9 bases separated the two germline ends. Germline V CDR1 and CDR2: SGHDT, YYEEEE. This CDR3 region has 13 residues. The chain joins TRBV5-6 to TRBJ2-3; the D gene is possibly TRBD2 (5 bases). This specimen consisted of PBMCs from blood, obtained less than 22 months after vaccination. The TCR was taken from a man between 50 and 70 years old who received an inactivated influenza vaccine. The CDR3 DNA is TGTGCCAGCAGCTCCCGGACTCCAGATACGCAGTATTTT. Amino acid sequence: CASSSRTPDTQYF.